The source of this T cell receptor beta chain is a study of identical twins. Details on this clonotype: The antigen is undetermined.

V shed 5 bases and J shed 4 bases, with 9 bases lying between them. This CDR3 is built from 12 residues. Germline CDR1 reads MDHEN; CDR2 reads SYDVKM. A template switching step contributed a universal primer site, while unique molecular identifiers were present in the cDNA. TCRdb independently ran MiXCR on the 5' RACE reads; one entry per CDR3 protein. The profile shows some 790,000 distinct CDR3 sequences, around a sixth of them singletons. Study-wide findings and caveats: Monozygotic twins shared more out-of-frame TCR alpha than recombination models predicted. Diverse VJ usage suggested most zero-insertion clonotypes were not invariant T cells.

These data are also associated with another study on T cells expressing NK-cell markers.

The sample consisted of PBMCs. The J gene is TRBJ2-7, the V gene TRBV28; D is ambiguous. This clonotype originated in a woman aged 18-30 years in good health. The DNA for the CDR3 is TGTGCCAGCAGTATCCCCTCTTACGAGCAGTACTTC. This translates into CASSIPSYEQYF.